This is a list of T cell receptor beta chains from one sample in a study of blood T cell repertoires in COVID-19. Sequencing was performed with immunoSEQ multiplex PCR; in TCRdb, only in-frame clones are kept and a portion is missing. The sample holds around 170,000 clones, 78% seen once. The sample was peripheral blood. The receptors were sampled from a woman aged 80 or older with acute or convalescent COVID-19. CDR3s include the opening cysteine and the closing phenylalanine or tryptophan. A D gene is named only where the DNA matches it firmly. Not every row has a clone size; where given, it reads once, few, many or a size class.

v_gene: TRBV3-1/TRBV3-2
d_gene: NA
j_gene: TRBJ2-7
abundance: once
CDR3nt: TGTGCCAGCAGCGGATGGGGAAGAGGGACACCCTACGAGCAGTACTTC
CDR3aa: CASSGWGRGTPYEQYF

v_gene: TRBV5-1
d_gene: TRBD2
j_gene: TRBJ2-1
abundance: once
CDR3nt: TGCGCCAGCAGCCCCGGAGGGATAGCGGGAGCCTATGAGCAGTTCTTC
CDR3aa: CASSPGGIAGAYEQFF

v_gene: TRBV27
d_gene: TRBD1
j_gene: TRBJ1-2
abundance: NA
CDR3nt: TGTGCCAGCAGACCCGGGACAGGGGGCTACACCTTC
CDR3aa: CASRPGTGGYTF

v_gene: TRBV7-8
d_gene: NA
j_gene: TRBJ2-7
abundance: NA
CDR3nt: TGTGCCAGCAACGCAGACATAACCTCCTACGAGCAGTACTTC
CDR3aa: CASNADITSYEQYF

v_gene: TRBV7-9
d_gene: TRBD2
j_gene: TRBJ2-3
abundance: NA
CDR3nt: TGTGCCAGCAGCCTGACTAGCGGGAACACAGATACGCAGTATTTT
CDR3aa: CASSLTSGNTDTQYF

v_gene: TRBV7-2
d_gene: TRBD1
j_gene: TRBJ1-2
abundance: NA
CDR3nt: TGTGCCAGCAGCTTGCCAGGGGGCTACATTGGCTACACCTTC
CDR3aa: CASSLPGGYIGYTF

v_gene: TRBV29-1
d_gene: TRBD1
j_gene: TRBJ1-1
abundance: few
CDR3nt: TGCAGCGGTCGGACAGGTAGTGAAGCTTTCTTT
CDR3aa: CSGRTGSEAFF

v_gene: TRBV4-1
d_gene: TRBD1
j_gene: TRBJ1-2
abundance: few
CDR3nt: TGCGCCAGCAGCCAAGGGGGCAGGGGGAGCTATGGCTACACCTTC
CDR3aa: CASSQGGRGSYGYTF

v_gene: TRBV5-1
d_gene: NA
j_gene: TRBJ2-5
abundance: NA
CDR3nt: TGCGCCAGCAGCCCGTGGGACACGGAGACCCAGTACTTC
CDR3aa: CASSPWDTETQYF

v_gene: TRBV19
d_gene: TRBD2
j_gene: TRBJ2-6
abundance: NA
CDR3nt: TGTGCCAGTGCGGGGGTAAGCTCTGGGGCCAACGTCCTGACTTTC
CDR3aa: CASAGVSSGANVLTF

v_gene: TRBV7-2
d_gene: NA
j_gene: TRBJ1-3
abundance: once
CDR3nt: TGTGCCAGCAGCTTCTCAGGGACTGGAAACACCATATATTTT
CDR3aa: CASSFSGTGNTIYF

v_gene: TRBV20-1
d_gene: TRBD1
j_gene: TRBJ1-1
abundance: NA
CDR3nt: TGCAGTGCCAGGGGGCAGGCTGCAGCTTTCTTT
CDR3aa: CSARGQAAAFF

v_gene: TRBV3-1/TRBV3-2
d_gene: NA
j_gene: TRBJ2-7
abundance: NA
CDR3nt: TGTGCCAGCAGCCTTAGAGGGGGTTACGAGCAGTACTTC
CDR3aa: CASSLRGGYEQYF

v_gene: TRBV28
d_gene: TRBD1
j_gene: TRBJ1-5
abundance: NA
CDR3nt: TGTGCCAGCAACTCCCCCGGGACAGGGGGCCGTCAGCCCCAGCATTTT
CDR3aa: CASNSPGTGGRQPQHF

v_gene: TRBV2
d_gene: TRBD1
j_gene: TRBJ1-4
abundance: NA
CDR3nt: TGTGCCAGCAGCGCGACAGGGCGAAATGAAAAACTGTTTTTT
CDR3aa: CASSATGRNEKLFF

v_gene: TRBV6-5
d_gene: NA
j_gene: TRBJ2-5
abundance: once
CDR3nt: TGTGCCAGCAGTTACTCGAGTACGCAGGGGGGAGAGACCCAGTACTTC
CDR3aa: CASSYSSTQGGETQYF

v_gene: TRBV2
d_gene: TRBD1
j_gene: TRBJ2-1
abundance: NA
CDR3nt: TGTGCCAGCAAGCGACAGGGGGACTACAATGAGCAGTTCTTC
CDR3aa: CASKRQGDYNEQFF

v_gene: TRBV28
d_gene: NA
j_gene: TRBJ1-1
abundance: few
CDR3nt: TGTGCCAGCACAACTTGGACAGCGAACACTGAAGCTTTCTTT
CDR3aa: CASTTWTANTEAFF

v_gene: TRBV25-1
d_gene: TRBD2
j_gene: TRBJ2-5
abundance: NA
CDR3nt: TGTGCCAGCAGTCCTAGCGGGGGGGCCCTAGAGACCCAGTACTTC
CDR3aa: CASSPSGGALETQYF

v_gene: TRBV5-1
d_gene: NA
j_gene: TRBJ1-1
abundance: NA
CDR3nt: TGCGCCAGCAGCTCGGCGGTTGCGAACACTGAAGCTTTCTTT
CDR3aa: CASSSAVANTEAFF

v_gene: TRBV2
d_gene: NA
j_gene: TRBJ2-7
abundance: NA
CDR3nt: TGTGCCAGCAGTGGTGGCAGGGGAAACGAGCAGTACTTC
CDR3aa: CASSGGRGNEQYF

v_gene: TRBV5-4
d_gene: TRBD1
j_gene: TRBJ2-7
abundance: NA
CDR3nt: TGTGCCAGCAGCTTGGGCAGGGGGCCAGGCTACGAGCAGTACTTC
CDR3aa: CASSLGRGPGYEQYF

v_gene: TRBV28
d_gene: NA
j_gene: TRBJ2-4
abundance: NA
CDR3nt: TGTGCCAGCAGTTCCGGGTTGGACATTCAGTACTTC
CDR3aa: CASSSGLDIQYF

v_gene: TRBV6-5
d_gene: NA
j_gene: TRBJ2-7
abundance: NA
CDR3nt: TGTGCCAGCAGTTACGCTGCGGGGGCGACCTACGAGCAGTACTTC
CDR3aa: CASSYAAGATYEQYF

v_gene: TRBV5-6
d_gene: TRBD2
j_gene: TRBJ2-7
abundance: NA
CDR3nt: TGTGCCAGCAGCCTGACTCCGGGACTACTGTACGAGCAGTACTTC
CDR3aa: CASSLTPGLLYEQYF

v_gene: TRBV2
d_gene: NA
j_gene: TRBJ1-1
abundance: NA
CDR3nt: TGTGCCAGCAGTGAGCAGGGATTTGGTACTTTCTTT
CDR3aa: CASSEQGFGTFF

v_gene: TRBV7-8
d_gene: NA
j_gene: TRBJ1-4
abundance: NA
CDR3nt: TGTGCCAGCAGCCGGGACACCCCAGATGAAAAACTGTTTTTT
CDR3aa: CASSRDTPDEKLFF

v_gene: TRBV5-1
d_gene: TRBD1
j_gene: TRBJ1-4
abundance: few
CDR3nt: TGCGCCAGCAATGAGGGGGCGCCGGGTAATGAAAAACTGTTTTTT
CDR3aa: CASNEGAPGNEKLFF

v_gene: TRBV10-2
d_gene: NA
j_gene: TRBJ2-4
abundance: NA
CDR3nt: TGCGCCAGCAGTCTCGGTGAAAACATTCAGTACTTC
CDR3aa: CASSLGENIQYF

v_gene: TRBV5-1
d_gene: TRBD2
j_gene: TRBJ2-1
abundance: NA
CDR3nt: TGCGCCAGCAGCCCACTAGCGGGAGGCTACAATGAGCAGTTCTTC
CDR3aa: CASSPLAGGYNEQFF

v_gene: TRBV19
d_gene: TRBD2
j_gene: TRBJ2-3
abundance: few
CDR3nt: TGTGCCAGTACCCCCCGACTAGCGGGAGGTGAAGATACGCAGTATTTT
CDR3aa: CASTPRLAGGEDTQYF

v_gene: TRBV11-2
d_gene: TRBD2
j_gene: TRBJ2-2
abundance: NA
CDR3nt: TGTGCCAGCAGCTCCAGGACAGAGAGCGGGGGCGGGGAGCTGTTTTTT
CDR3aa: CASSSRTESGGGELFF

v_gene: TRBV5-5
d_gene: NA
j_gene: TRBJ1-3
abundance: NA
CDR3nt: TGTGCCAGCAGCTTGGCAGGGTATGGTTCTGGAAACACCATATATTTT
CDR3aa: CASSLAGYGSGNTIYF

v_gene: TRBV19
d_gene: NA
j_gene: TRBJ1-1
abundance: few
CDR3nt: TGTGCCAGTAGTCAAAACAGCTTTGGGTACACTGAAGCTTTCTTT
CDR3aa: CASSQNSFGYTEAFF

v_gene: TRBV19
d_gene: NA
j_gene: TRBJ2-2
abundance: NA
CDR3nt: TGTGCCAGTAGGTTAGGGGGAACCGGGGAGCTGTTTTTT
CDR3aa: CASRLGGTGELFF

v_gene: TRBV6-6
d_gene: TRBD1
j_gene: TRBJ2-7
abundance: NA
CDR3nt: TGTGCCAGCAGCACCGGGACAGGGGGGTGGGAGCAGTACTTC
CDR3aa: CASSTGTGGWEQYF

v_gene: TRBV7-8
d_gene: NA
j_gene: TRBJ2-1
abundance: NA
CDR3nt: TGTGCCAGCGCCATTAGGGTTACGGGGTACAATGAGCAGTTCTTC
CDR3aa: CASAIRVTGYNEQFF

v_gene: TRBV11-2
d_gene: TRBD1
j_gene: TRBJ2-1
abundance: NA
CDR3nt: TGTGCCAGCAGCTTGGACAGGGGGCGGAATGAGCAGTTCTTC
CDR3aa: CASSLDRGRNEQFF

v_gene: TRBV7-9
d_gene: NA
j_gene: TRBJ1-2
abundance: NA
CDR3nt: TGTGCCAGCAGCTCCACCCGACAAGGCTACACCTTC
CDR3aa: CASSSTRQGYTF

v_gene: TRBV5-1
d_gene: NA
j_gene: TRBJ1-1
abundance: once
CDR3nt: TGCGCCAGCAGCTTGGAAGTTAGAACCGCGGGTGGAGCTTTCTTT
CDR3aa: CASSLEVRTAGGAFF

v_gene: TRBV9
d_gene: TRBD2
j_gene: TRBJ2-3
abundance: NA
CDR3nt: TGTGCCAGCAGCTCCGGACTAGCTGGGGGGACAGATACGCAGTATTTT
CDR3aa: CASSSGLAGGTDTQYF